This T cell receptor beta chain was sequenced during a study of T cells after yellow fever vaccination. Germline CDR1 reads SGHTA; CDR2 reads FQGNSA. The CDR3 runs to 14 residues. V lost 5 bases and J lost 5, with 13 bases in between. TCRdb re-called the 5' RACE reads with MiXCR, one entry per CDR3 protein. Of 300,000 or so distinct CDR3 sequences in the sample, approximately 10% are singletons; the top ten hold 3% to 4%. Many counts were recorded for this clonotype. This TCR was recovered from a man aged 18-30 years who received the YFV17D yellow fever vaccine. The material sequenced was CD4+ T cells sorted from PBMCs, taken 5 days after the yellow fever booster vaccination. The chain carries TRBV7-2 and TRBJ2-1; TRBD2 is a possible D gene (7 bases). The CDR3, as DNA: TGTGCCAGCAGCCCAATAGGGGGGGACAATGAGCAGTTCTTC. Protein: CASSPIGGDNEQFF.